The 2 T cell receptor beta chains presented below share a single source sample, sequenced in a study of patients and donors after allogeneic stem cell transplantation. TCRdb passed the RT-PCR reads through MiXCR, listing each CDR3 protein once. The sample lists approximately 200,000 distinct CDR3 sequences; more than 35% were seen once. The sequencing sample was made of blood, either unsorted or a sorted T cell fraction (not recorded which). The source is a human donor who was either an allogeneic HSCT recipient or a stem cell or donor lymphocyte infusion donor (not recorded which). It is not recorded whose cells these are; they may come from a transplant donor.

The chain employs TRBV29-1 and TRBJ2-2; tentatively, D is TRBD1 (5 bases). Per germline, CDR1 SQVTM and CDR2 ANQGSEA. The germline V and J ends were trimmed by 4 bases and 4 bases, with 13 bases remaining between them. The CDR3 runs to 14 residues. The CDR3 DNA follows: TGCAGCGTTGGAAAGGGGTCCGTCACCGGGGAGCTGTTTTTT. This encodes CSVGKGSVTGELFF.

V gene TRBV6-5 combines with J gene TRBJ1-1, with TRBD1 identical over 7 bases. Germline CDR1 reads MNHEY; CDR2 reads SVGAGI. The CDR3 is 15 residues long. V lost 4 bases to trimming and J lost 2 bases; unmatched junction nucleotides: 7. The CDR3, as DNA: TGTGCCAGCAGTTCAGGGGGAGGGAAAAACACTGAAGCTTTCTTT. Translating it yields CASSSGGGKNTEAFF.